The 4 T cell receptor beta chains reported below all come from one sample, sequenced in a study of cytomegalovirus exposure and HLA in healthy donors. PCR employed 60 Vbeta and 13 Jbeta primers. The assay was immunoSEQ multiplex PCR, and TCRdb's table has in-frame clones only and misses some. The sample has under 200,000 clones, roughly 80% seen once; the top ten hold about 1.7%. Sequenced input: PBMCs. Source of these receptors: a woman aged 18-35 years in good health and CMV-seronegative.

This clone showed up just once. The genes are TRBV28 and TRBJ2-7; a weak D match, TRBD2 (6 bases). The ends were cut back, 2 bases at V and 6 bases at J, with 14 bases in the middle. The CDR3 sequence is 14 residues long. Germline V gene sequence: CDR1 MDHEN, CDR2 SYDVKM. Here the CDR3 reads CASSLGLGGFEQYF. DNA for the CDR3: TGTGCCAGCAGTTTAGGGTTGGGGGGTTTCGAGCAGTACTTC. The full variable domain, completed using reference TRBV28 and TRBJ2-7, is DVKVTQSSRYLVKRTGEKVFLECVQDMDHENMFWYRQDPGLGLRLIYFSYDVKMKEKGDIPEGYSVSREKKERFSLILESASTNQTSMYLCASSLGLGGFEQYFGPGTRLTVT.

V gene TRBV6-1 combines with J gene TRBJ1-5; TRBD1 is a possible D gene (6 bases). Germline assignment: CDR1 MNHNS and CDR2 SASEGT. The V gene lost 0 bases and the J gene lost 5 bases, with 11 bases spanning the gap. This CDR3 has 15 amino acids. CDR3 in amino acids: CASSEAPTGYQPQHF. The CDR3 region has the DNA TGTGCCAGCAGTGAAGCACCAACAGGGTATCAGCCCCAGCATTTT.

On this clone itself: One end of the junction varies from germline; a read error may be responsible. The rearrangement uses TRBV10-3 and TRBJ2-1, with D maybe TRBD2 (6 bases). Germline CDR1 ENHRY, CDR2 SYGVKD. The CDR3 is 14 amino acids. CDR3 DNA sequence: TGTGCCATCAGCTCCCAGGAGGGCTACAGTGAGCAGTTCTTC. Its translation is CAISSQEGYSEQFF.

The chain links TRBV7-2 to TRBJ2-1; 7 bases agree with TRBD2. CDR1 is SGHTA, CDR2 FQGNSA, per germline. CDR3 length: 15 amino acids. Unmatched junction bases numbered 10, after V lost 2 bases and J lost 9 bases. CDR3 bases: TGTGCCAGCAGCTTAATAGGCGGGAGTGACCGTGAGCAGTTCTTC. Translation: CASSLIGGSDREQFF.